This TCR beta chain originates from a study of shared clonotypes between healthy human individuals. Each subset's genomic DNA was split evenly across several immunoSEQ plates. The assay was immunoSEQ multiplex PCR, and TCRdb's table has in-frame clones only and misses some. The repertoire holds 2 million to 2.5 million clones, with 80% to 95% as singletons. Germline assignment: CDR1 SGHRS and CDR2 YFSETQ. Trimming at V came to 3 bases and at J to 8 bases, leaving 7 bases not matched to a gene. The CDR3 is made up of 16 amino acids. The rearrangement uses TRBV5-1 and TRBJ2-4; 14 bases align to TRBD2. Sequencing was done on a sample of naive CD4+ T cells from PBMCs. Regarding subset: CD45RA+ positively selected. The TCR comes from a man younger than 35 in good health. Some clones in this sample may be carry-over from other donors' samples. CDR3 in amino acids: CASSSGLAGDLDIQYF. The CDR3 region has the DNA TGCGCCAGCAGCTCGGGACTAGCGGGAGATCTTGACATTCAGTACTTC.